The rows below give T cell receptor beta chains drawn from one sample of a study of shared clonotypes between healthy human individuals. Repertoires were generated with immunoSEQ multiplex PCR, while TCRdb's copy carries only in-frame clones and drops some. The table records roughly 2 million clones, approximately 94% of them present only once. Sequencing used naive CD4+ T cells sorted from blood. These receptor sequences come from a man between 18 and 35 years old in good health. The CDR3 runs from the conserved cysteine through the conserved F or W. A D gene is named only where the DNA matches it firmly. The size entry is marked missing in some rows and otherwise reads once, few, many or a size class.

v_gene	d_gene	abundance	j_gene	CDR3nt	CDR3aa
TRBV18	TRBD1	.	TRBJ2-7	TGTGCCAGCTCACCGGACAGGGCTACCTACGAGCAGTACTTC	CASSPDRATYEQYF
TRBV18	TRBD1	.	TRBJ2-7	TGTGCCAGCCTCGGACAGGATGAGTTTAAGAGGCAGTACTTC	CASLGQDEFKRQYF
TRBV27	TRBD1	.	TRBJ2-7	TGTGCCAGCAGCCAGGTCTGGGACAGCGCCGGCGAGCAGTACTTC	CASSQVWDSAGEQYF
TRBV25-1	.	.	TRBJ1-3	TGTGCCAGCAGTGAAATGACAGGCTCCGGAAACACCATATATTTT	CASSEMTGSGNTIYF
TRBV9	.	.	TRBJ2-2	TGTGCCAGCAGCGTAGATGGCGGGGAGCTGTTTTTT	CASSVDGGELFF
TRBV5-1	.	.	TRBJ2-7	TGCGCCAGCAGTGATACCTCCTACGAGCAGTACTTC	CASSDTSYEQYF
TRBV7-2	.	.	TRBJ1-2	TGTGCCAGCAGCGCACCAACAGGGTTTAATGGCTACACCTTC	CASSAPTGFNGYTF
TRBV6-1	.	.	TRBJ1-6	TGTGCCAGCCGGAATATTAATTCACCCCTCCACTTT	CASRNINSPLHF
TRBV21-1	.	.	TRBJ2-7	TGTGCCAGCAGCGCCCCCCAGGCAGGGTGGTCCTACGAGCAGTACTTC	CASSAPQAGWSYEQYF
TRBV5-6	TRBD2	.	TRBJ2-3	TGTGCCAGCAGCTTGGTACTAGCGGGAGGTAGCACAGATACGCAGTATTTT	CASSLVLAGGSTDTQYF
TRBV18	.	.	TRBJ1-5	TGTGCCAGCTCACCAGGGTTAAATGACAATCAGCCCCAGCATTTT	CASSPGLNDNQPQHF
TRBV29-1	TRBD1	.	TRBJ2-7	TGCAGCGTTGAACGGCGGGACAGGTTTGAAGAGCAGTACTTC	CSVERRDRFEEQYF
TRBV28	.	.	TRBJ1-1	TGTGCCAGCATCGAGGTGACGAACACTGAAGCTTTCTTT	CASIEVTNTEAFF
TRBV7-2	.	.	TRBJ1-2	TGTGCCAGCAGCCCTCGGGGGGGCAACTATGGCTACACCTTC	CASSPRGGNYGYTF
TRBV6-5	.	.	TRBJ2-5	TGTGCCAGCAGTAACAGGGGACTCTACGAGACCCAGTACTTC	CASSNRGLYETQYF
TRBV28	.	.	TRBJ2-5	TGTGCCAGCAGTCTCGTTGTGCGGCGCGAGACCCAAGAGACCCAGTACTTC	CASSLVVRRETQETQYF
TRBV11-2	.	.	TRBJ1-4	TGTGCCAGCAGCTTAGCAGGGGAAGGAACTAATGAAAAACTGTTTTTT	CASSLAGEGTNEKLFF
TRBV11-2	.	.	TRBJ1-5	TGTGCCAGCAGCTTAGATCCGGACGGAGGTAGCAATCAGCCCCAGCATTTT	CASSLDPDGGSNQPQHF
TRBV10-3	.	.	TRBJ2-7	TGTGCCAGCAGTGAAGCGCCGGGGGCTGGCTACGAGCAGTACTTC	CASSEAPGAGYEQYF
TRBV19	.	.	TRBJ2-7	TGTGCCAGTAGTGCCCATAGCGCGCAGACCTCCTACGAGCAGTACTTC	CASSAHSAQTSYEQYF
TRBV6-5	.	.	TRBJ1-2	TGTGCCAGCAGCCCCGGACGGATGGGGTATGGCTACACCTTC	CASSPGRMGYGYTF
TRBV9	TRBD2	.	TRBJ2-1	TGTGCCAGCAGCGTAGGGGGTAGCGGGCTGAGCAATGAGCAGTTCTTC	CASSVGGSGLSNEQFF
TRBV5-4	.	.	TRBJ2-5	TGTGCCAGCAGCTCGTCGGGTCCCGAAGGAGAGACCCAGTACTTC	CASSSSGPEGETQYF
TRBV5-6	.	.	TRBJ1-3	TGTGCCAGCAGCTTGGGGGACTTCTCTGGAAACACCATATATTTT	CASSLGDFSGNTIYF
TRBV18	TRBD1	once	TRBJ1-1	TGTGCCAGCTCACCAGACCTACGACAGGGAGCCGCTGAAGCTTTCTTT	CASSPDLRQGAAEAFF
TRBV7-2	TRBD2	.	TRBJ2-1	TGTGCCAGCAGTCGACTAGCGGGAGGTGGTAGTGAGCAGTTCTTC	CASSRLAGGGSEQFF
TRBV2	.	.	TRBJ1-6	TGTGCCAGCAGGGAAAGTAATTCACCCCTCCACTTT	CASRESNSPLHF
TRBV6-6	TRBD1	once	TRBJ2-2	TGTGCCAGCAGCGGGACAGGGGGCCACCTGAGGCTGTTTTTT	CASSGTGGHLRLFF
TRBV19	TRBD1	.	TRBJ1-1	TGTGCCAGTAGTATCCCTCCGGGACAGGGCCCCCTGAGCACTGAAGCTTTCTTT	CASSIPPGQGPLSTEAFF
TRBV9	.	.	TRBJ2-3	TGTGCCAGCAGCGTCGGGAGTCCTAGCACAGATACGCAGTATTTT	CASSVGSPSTDTQYF
TRBV6-1	TRBD1	.	TRBJ1-3	TGTGCCAGCAGTGGTACAGGGGGCAATGGAAACACCATATATTTT	CASSGTGGNGNTIYF
TRBV25-1	.	.	TRBJ2-1	TGTGCCAGCAGTGAATCGGCTAGCAGTTACAATGAGCAGTTCTTC	CASSESASSYNEQFF
TRBV7-9	TRBD2	.	TRBJ2-3	TGTGCCAGCAGCTCCGGGACTAGCGGGGGGTCGGATACGCAGTATTTT	CASSSGTSGGSDTQYF
TRBV2	TRBD1	.	TRBJ1-4	TGTGCCAGCAACGCAGGGGGCTTAGGGGAAAAACTGTTTTTT	CASNAGGLGEKLFF
TRBV19	.	.	TRBJ1-1	TGTGCCAGTAGTTCTGGGGGCGCTTGGGAAAACACTGAAGCTTTCTTT	CASSSGGAWENTEAFF
TRBV7-2	TRBD2	.	TRBJ2-3	TGTGCCAGCAGGGAGGGACTAGCGGTAGATACGCAGTATTTT	CASREGLAVDTQYF
TRBV18	.	.	TRBJ1-4	TGTGCCAGCTCACCACGGAGCTATAATGAAAAACTGTTTTTT	CASSPRSYNEKLFF
TRBV28	.	.	TRBJ1-5	TGTGCCAGCAGAACCACAGGGTTTCAGCCCCAGCATTTT	CASRTTGFQPQHF
TRBV27	TRBD2	.	TRBJ2-3	TGTGCCAGCAGAAGGGTACTAGCGGGATTGGGAGATACGCAGTATTTT	CASRRVLAGLGDTQYF
TRBV2	.	.	TRBJ1-2	TGTGCCAGCAGTGAAGTGACAACGAACTATGGCTACACCTTC	CASSEVTTNYGYTF
TRBV7-9	TRBD1	.	TRBJ1-2	TGTGCCAGCAGCTTAGTCTCAGGGGGCGCCCGAGGCTACACCTTC	CASSLVSGGARGYTF
TRBV30	.	.	TRBJ2-7	TGTGCCTGGAGCCCAAACGGCAGGGGGGATATTCGCGAGCAGTACTTC	CAWSPNGRGDIREQYF
TRBV5-4	TRBD1	.	TRBJ1-3	TGTGCCACTGGGACAGGGGGCGTCTCATACTCTGGAAACACCATATATTTT	CATGTGGVSYSGNTIYF
TRBV30	.	.	TRBJ2-7	TGTGCCTGGAAGTCTAACAGGGAAGGCGAGCAGTACTTC	CAWKSNREGEQYF
TRBV5-1	.	.	TRBJ2-3	TGCGCCAGCAGCGTGACAGCTAGCACAGATACGCAGTATTTT	CASSVTASTDTQYF
TRBV5-4	.	.	TRBJ2-4	TGTGCCAGCAGCTTGGGAGAGTCCAAAAACATTCAGTACTTC	CASSLGESKNIQYF
TRBV9	.	once	TRBJ1-1	TGTGCCAGCAGCGTAGACGCAGGTGTGGACACTGAAGCTTTCTTT	CASSVDAGVDTEAFF
TRBV19	TRBD2	.	TRBJ2-1	TGTGCCAGTAGTATAGTCCGCTTGGTAGCGGGGTGGGATGAGCAGTTCTTC	CASSIVRLVAGWDEQFF
TRBV25-1	.	.	TRBJ2-3	TGTGCCAGCAGGATGGCGGATACGCAGTATTTT	CASRMADTQYF
TRBV19	.	few	TRBJ1-2	TGTGCCAGTACGTCCCCGGTGATTGGTGGCTACACCTTC	CASTSPVIGGYTF